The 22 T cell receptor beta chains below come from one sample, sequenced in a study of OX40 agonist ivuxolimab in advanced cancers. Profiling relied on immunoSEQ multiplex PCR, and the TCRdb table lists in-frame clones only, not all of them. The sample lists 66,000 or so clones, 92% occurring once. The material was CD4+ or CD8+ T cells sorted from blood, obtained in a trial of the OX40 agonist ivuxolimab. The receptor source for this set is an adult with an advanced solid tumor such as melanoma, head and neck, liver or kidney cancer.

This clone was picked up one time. CDR3 sequence (DNA): TGTGCCAGCAGCGTAGGGTGGGGGGCAAGTGAGCAGTTCTTC. Its translation: CASSVGWGASEQFF. V usage is TRBV9 and J usage is TRBJ2-1; the D gene could be TRBD1 or TRBD2 (6 bases each). Germline CDR1 SGDLS, CDR2 YYNGEE. Trimming stripped 0 bases from V and 9 bases from J, with 13 bases between. This CDR3 is 14 amino acids long.

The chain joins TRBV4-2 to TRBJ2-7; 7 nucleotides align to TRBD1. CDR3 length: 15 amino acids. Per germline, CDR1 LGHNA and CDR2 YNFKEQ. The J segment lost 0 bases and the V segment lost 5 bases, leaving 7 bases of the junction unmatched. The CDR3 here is CASSERTGSSYEQYF. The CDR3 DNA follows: TGTGCCAGCAGCGAACGGACAGGCAGCTCCTACGAGCAGTACTTC.

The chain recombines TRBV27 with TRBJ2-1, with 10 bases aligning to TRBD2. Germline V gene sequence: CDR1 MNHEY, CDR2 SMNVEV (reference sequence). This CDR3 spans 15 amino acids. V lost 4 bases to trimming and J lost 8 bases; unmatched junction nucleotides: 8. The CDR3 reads CASSSRAGGVDEQFF. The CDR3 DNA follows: TGTGCCAGCAGTTCGCGAGCGGGAGGGGTGGATGAGCAGTTCTTC.

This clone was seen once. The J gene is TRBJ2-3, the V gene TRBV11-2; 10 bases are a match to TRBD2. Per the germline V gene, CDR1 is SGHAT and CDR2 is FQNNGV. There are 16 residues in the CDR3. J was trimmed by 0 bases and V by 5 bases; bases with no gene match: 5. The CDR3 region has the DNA TGTGCCAGCAGCGCTAGCGGGAGAACTAGCACAGATACGCAGTATTTT. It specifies CASSASGRTSTDTQYF.

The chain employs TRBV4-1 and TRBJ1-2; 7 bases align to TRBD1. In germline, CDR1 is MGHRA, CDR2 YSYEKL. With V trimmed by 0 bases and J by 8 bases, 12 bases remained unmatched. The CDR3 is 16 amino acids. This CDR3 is CASSQDRDSLKGGYTF. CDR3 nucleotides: TGCGCCAGCAGCCAAGACCGGGACAGTCTTAAGGGGGGCTACACCTTC.

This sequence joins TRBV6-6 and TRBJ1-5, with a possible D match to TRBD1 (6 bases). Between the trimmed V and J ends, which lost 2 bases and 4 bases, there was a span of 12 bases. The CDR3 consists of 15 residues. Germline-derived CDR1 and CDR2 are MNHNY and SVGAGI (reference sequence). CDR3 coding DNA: TGTGCCAGCAGTTACGTTGAGGGGGGAAATCAGCCCCAGCATTTT. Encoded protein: CASSYVEGGNQPQHF.

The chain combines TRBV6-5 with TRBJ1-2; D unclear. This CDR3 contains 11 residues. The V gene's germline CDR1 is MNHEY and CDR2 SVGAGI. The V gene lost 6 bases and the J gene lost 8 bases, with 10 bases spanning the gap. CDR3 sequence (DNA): TGTGCCAGCAGATCCTTAGGGGGCTACACCTTC. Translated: CASRSLGGYTF.

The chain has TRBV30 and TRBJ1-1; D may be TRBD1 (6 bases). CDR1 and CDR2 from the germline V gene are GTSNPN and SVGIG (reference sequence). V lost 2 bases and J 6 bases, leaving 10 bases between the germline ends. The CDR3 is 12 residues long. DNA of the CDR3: TGTGCCTGGAGTTGGGGGGCGGCTGAAGCTTTCTTT. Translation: CAWSWGAAEAFF.

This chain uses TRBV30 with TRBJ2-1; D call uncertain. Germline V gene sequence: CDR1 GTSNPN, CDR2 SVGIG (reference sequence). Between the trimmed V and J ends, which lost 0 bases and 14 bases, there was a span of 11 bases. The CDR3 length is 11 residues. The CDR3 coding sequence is TGTGCCTGGAGTGTATCGGAAACCGAGTTCTTC. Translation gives CAWSVSETEFF.

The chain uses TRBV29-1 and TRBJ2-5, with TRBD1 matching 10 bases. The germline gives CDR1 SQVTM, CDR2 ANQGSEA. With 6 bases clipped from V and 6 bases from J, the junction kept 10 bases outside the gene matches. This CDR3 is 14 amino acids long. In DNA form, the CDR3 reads TGCAGCGTCGAGGGAGGGACAGGGGAACAGACCCAGTACTTC. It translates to CSVEGGTGEQTQYF. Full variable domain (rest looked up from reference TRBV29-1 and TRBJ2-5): SAVISQKPSRDICQRGTSLTIQCQVDSQVTMMFWYRQQPGQSLTLIATANQGSEATYESGFVIDKFPISRPNLTFSTLTVSNMSPEDSSIYLCSVEGGTGEQTQYFGPGTRLLVL.

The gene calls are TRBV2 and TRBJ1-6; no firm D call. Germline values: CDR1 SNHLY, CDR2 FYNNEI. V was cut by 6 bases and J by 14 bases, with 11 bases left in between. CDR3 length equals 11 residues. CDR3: CASRRNEALHF. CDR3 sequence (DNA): TGTGCCAGCAGGAGAAACGAAGCCCTCCACTTT.

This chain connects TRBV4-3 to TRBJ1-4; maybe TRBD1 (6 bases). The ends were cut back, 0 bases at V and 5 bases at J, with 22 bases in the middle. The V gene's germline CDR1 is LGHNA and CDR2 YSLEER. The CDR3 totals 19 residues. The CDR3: CASSQDSGKQGSFNEKLFF. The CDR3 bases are TGCGCCAGCAGCCAAGATTCGGGGAAACAGGGATCTTTCAATGAAAAACTGTTTTTT.

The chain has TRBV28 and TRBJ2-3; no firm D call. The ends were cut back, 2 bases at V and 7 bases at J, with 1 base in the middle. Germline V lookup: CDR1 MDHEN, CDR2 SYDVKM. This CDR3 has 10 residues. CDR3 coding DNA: TGTGCCAGCAGTTTAAATACGCAGTATTTT. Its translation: CASSLNTQYF. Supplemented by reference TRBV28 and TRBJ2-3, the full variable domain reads DVKVTQSSRYLVKRTGEKVFLECVQDMDHENMFWYRQDPGLGLRLIYFSYDVKMKEKGDIPEGYSVSREKKERFSLILESASTNQTSMYLCASSLNTQYFGPGTRLTVL.

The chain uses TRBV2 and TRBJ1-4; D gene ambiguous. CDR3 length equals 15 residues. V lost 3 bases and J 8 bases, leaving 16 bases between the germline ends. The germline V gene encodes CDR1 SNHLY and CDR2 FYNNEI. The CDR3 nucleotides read TGTGCCAGCAGTGATTCTTCACAGATACCCGAAAAACTGTTTTTT. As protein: CASSDSSQIPEKLFF.

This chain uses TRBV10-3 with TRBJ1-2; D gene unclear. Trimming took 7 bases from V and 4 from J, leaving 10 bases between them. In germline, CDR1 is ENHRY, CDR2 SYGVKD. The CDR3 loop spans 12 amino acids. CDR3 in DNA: TGTGCCATCAACGAAGGAGTCTATGGCTACACCTTC. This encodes CAINEGVYGYTF.

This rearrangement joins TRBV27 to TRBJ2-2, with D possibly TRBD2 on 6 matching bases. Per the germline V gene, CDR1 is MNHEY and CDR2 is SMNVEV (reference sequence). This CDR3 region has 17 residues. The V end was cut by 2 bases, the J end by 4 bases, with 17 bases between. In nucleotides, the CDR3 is TGTGCCAGCAGTTTAAGGCCGGGATCCGGGGGCACCGGGGAGCTGTTTTTT. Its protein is CASSLRPGSGGTGELFF.

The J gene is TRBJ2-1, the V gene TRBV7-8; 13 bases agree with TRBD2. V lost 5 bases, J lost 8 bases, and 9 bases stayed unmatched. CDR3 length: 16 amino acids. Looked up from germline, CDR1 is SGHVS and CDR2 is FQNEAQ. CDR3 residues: CASSAGLAGVFYEQFF. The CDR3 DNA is TGTGCCAGCAGCGCAGGACTAGCGGGGGTGTTTTATGAGCAGTTCTTC. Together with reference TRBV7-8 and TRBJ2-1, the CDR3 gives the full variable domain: GAGVSQSPRYKVAKRGQDVALRCDPISGHVSLFWYQQALGQGPEFLTYFQNEAQLDKSGLPSDRFFAERPEGSVSTLKIQRTQQEDSAVYLCASSAGLAGVFYEQFFGPGTRLTVL.

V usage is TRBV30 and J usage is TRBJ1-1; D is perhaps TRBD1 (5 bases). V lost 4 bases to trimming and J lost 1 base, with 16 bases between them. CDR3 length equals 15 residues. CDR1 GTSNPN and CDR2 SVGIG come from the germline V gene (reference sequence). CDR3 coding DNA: TGTGCCTGGAAAGGCAGGGCCGTTGGGAACACTGAAGCTTTCTTT. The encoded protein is CAWKGRAVGNTEAFF.

CDR3 region: CASSFAKNIQYF. In DNA, the CDR3 is TGTGCCAGCAGCTTTGCCAAAAACATTCAGTACTTC. V usage is TRBV11-2 and J usage is TRBJ2-4; D is ambiguous. Germline loops: CDR1 SGHAT, CDR2 FQNNGV. Trimming took 3 bases from V and 1 from J, leaving 1 base between them. This CDR3 contains 12 residues.

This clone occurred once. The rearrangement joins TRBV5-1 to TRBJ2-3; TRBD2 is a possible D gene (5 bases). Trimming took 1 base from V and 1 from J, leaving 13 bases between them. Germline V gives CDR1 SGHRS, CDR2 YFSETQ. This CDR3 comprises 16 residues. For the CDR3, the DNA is TGCGCCAGCAGCTTGAGCTGGCTAGCCCGCACAGATACGCAGTATTTT. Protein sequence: CASSLSWLARTDTQYF.

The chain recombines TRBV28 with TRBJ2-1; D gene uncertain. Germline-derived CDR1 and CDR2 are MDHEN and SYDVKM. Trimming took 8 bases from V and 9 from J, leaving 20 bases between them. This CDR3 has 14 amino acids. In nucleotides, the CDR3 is TGTGCCAGCGGAAGAGGTAACCCTACCGGTGAGCAGTTCTTC. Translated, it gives CASGRGNPTGEQFF.

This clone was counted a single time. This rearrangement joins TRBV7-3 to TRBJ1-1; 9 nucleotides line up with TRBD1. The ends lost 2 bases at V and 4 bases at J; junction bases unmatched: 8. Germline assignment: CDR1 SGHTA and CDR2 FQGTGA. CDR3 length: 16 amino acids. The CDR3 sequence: CASSLEGQGGITEAFF. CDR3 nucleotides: TGTGCCAGCAGCTTAGAGGGACAGGGTGGGATCACTGAAGCTTTCTTT.